This T cell receptor (beta chain) was sequenced in a study of T cells after yellow fever vaccination. TCRdb reanalysed the 5' RACE reads using MiXCR and keeps one entry per CDR3 protein. The data contain about 240,000 distinct CDR3 sequences, roughly 7.2% of them singletons. V lost 1 base and J lost 4; bases outside the gene matches: 9. Germline V gives CDR1 DFQATT, CDR2 SNEGSKA (reference sequence). The CDR3 covers 15 residues. This clonotype turned up a few times. The input for sequencing was CD4+ T cells sorted from PBMCs, taken 15 days after the yellow fever booster vaccination. The rearrangement links TRBV20-1 to TRBJ2-7, with TRBD1 matching over 8 bases. This TCR derives from a man aged 25-45 years who received the YFV17D yellow fever vaccine. The DNA of the CDR3 is TGCAGTGCTAGAGCCTCCACAGGGGGGACGTACGAGCAGTACTTC. Translation gives CSARASTGGTYEQYF.